The 7 T cell receptor beta chains given below trace back to one sample, sequenced in a study of T cells in Graves' hyperthyroidism and ophthalmopathy (dated by TCRdb to the late 2010s). Library construction relied on multiplex PCR. The instrument given in TCRdb is Illumina HiSeq 2000. Amplification of TCR beta CDR3 regions was carried out from RNA transcripts. The first round of RT-PCR for the TCR CDR3 was performed with the HTBI primer set and the Qiagen OneStep RT-PCR kit. The raw public reads went through TCRdb reprocessing: fastp at Q25, MiXCR clone calling, in-frame beta chains kept. Rows with a matching CDR3 protein are joined into one entry that keeps the most common DNA and genes. For this sample there are 380,000 or so distinct CDR3 sequences; approximately 19% appear just once. About 4% of the sample lies in the top ten. The sequencing input was blood. The receptors here all came from a woman aged 18-29 years with Graves' hyperthyroidism.

Ten or more counts support this clonotype. The rearrangement uses TRBV11-3 and TRBJ2-5, with a possible D match to TRBD2 (5 bases). Germline CDR1 reads SGHNT; CDR2 reads YENEEA. This CDR3 region has 14 residues. The germline V and J ends were trimmed by 0 bases and 4 bases, with 9 bases remaining between them. The CDR3 DNA follows: TGTGCCAGCAGCTTAGACCGAGAGGGAGAGACCCAGTACTTC. Encoded protein: CASSLDREGETQYF.

The chain employs TRBV25-1 and TRBJ1-2; D ambiguous. V was trimmed by 10 bases and J by 4 bases, leaving 19 bases between them. CDR1 and CDR2 (germline): MGHDK, SYGVNS. This CDR3 comprises 14 residues. The chain's CDR3 is CATGSDTLLYGYTF. The CDR3 nucleotides are TGTGCCACCGGGAGCGATACCCTCCTCTATGGCTACACCTTC.

This clonotype appeared many times. The rearrangement links TRBV30 to TRBJ1-1; D is perhaps TRBD1 (5 bases). Trimming took off 0 bases at V and 0 bases at J, with 11 bases between the two ends. The CDR3 spans 15 residues. Germline lookup yields CDR1 GTSNPN and CDR2 SVGIG (reference sequence). Here the CDR3 DNA reads TGTGCCTGGAGTGTACGGGGAGGGGTGAACACTGAAGCTTTCTTT. Protein product: CAWSVRGGVNTEAFF.

This clonotype was recorded at least ten times. CDR3 protein: CASSTNRGWGAQHF. The CDR3 DNA follows: TGTGCCAGCAGCACTAACAGGGGTTGGGGGGCCCAGCATTTT. The chain recombines TRBV7-8 with TRBJ1-5, with 7 bases identical to TRBD1. The V segment lost 5 bases and the J segment 11 bases; nucleotides outside the gene matches: 12. The germline CDR1 and CDR2 sequences are SGHVS and FQNEAQ. The length of the CDR3 is 14 residues.

This clonotype was picked up many times. The chain employs TRBV27 and TRBJ2-2, with 7 positions matching TRBD2. J was trimmed by 0 bases and V by 7 bases; bases with no gene match: 5. Germline values: CDR1 MNHEY, CDR2 SMNVEV (reference sequence). The CDR3 length is 15 residues. CDR3 nucleotide sequence: TGTGCCAGCACCCGCCTAGCGGCGAACACCGGGGAGCTGTTTTTT. This encodes CASTRLAANTGELFF.

At least ten counts were recorded for this clonotype. The chain employs TRBV20-1 and TRBJ1-5, with a tentative D call TRBD1 (6 bases). Trimming pared 3 bases from V and 1 base from J, leaving 10 bases between. CDR1 and CDR2 (germline): DFQATT, SNEGSKA (reference sequence). The CDR3 spans 14 residues. The CDR3 coding sequence is TGCAGTGCTAGGGGGGACATGAGCAATCAGCCCCAGCATTTT. It specifies CSARGDMSNQPQHF.

This clonotype was counted at least ten times. This chain uses TRBV20-1 with TRBJ2-7, with 9 bases that match TRBD1. CDR1 and CDR2 (germline): DFQATT, SNEGSKA (reference sequence). Trimming at V came to 5 bases and at J to 7 bases, leaving 9 bases not matched to a gene. The CDR3 is 13 residues long. For the CDR3, the DNA is TGCAGTGCTCCGGGACAGGGAGGAGGAGAGCAGTACTTC. Protein product: CSAPGQGGGEQYF.